This entry features one T cell receptor beta chain sequence. V lost 11 bases and J lost 3, with 18 bases in between. The CDR3 totals 14 residues. The germline CDR1 and CDR2 sequences are MDHEN and SYDVKM. The assay was immunoSEQ multiplex PCR, and TCRdb's table has in-frame clones only and misses some. The data hold about 68,000 clones, with around 95% observed a single time. This chain links TRBV28 with TRBJ2-3; the D gene is possibly TRBD2 (6 bases). Sequenced input: PBMCs. This clonotype originated in a man aged 35-49 years with rheumatoid arthritis. The CDR3 DNA follows: TGTGCCGTTCCCACGGGAGACGAGACAGATACGCAGTATTTT. Protein product: CAVPTGDETDTQYF.